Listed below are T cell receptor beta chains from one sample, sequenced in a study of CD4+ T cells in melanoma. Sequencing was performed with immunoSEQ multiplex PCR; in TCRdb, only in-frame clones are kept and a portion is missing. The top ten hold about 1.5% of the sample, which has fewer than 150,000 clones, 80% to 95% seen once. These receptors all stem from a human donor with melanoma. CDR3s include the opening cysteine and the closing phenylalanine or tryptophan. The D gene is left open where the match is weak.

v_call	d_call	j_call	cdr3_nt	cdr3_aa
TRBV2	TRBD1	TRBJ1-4	TGTGCCAGCAGTGAAGTCGGCAGGGGGCAGGAAAAACTGTTTTTT	CASSEVGRGQEKLFF
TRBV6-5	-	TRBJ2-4	TGTGCCAGCAGTTTAGAGGGAAGCACCAAAAACATTCAGTACTTC	CASSLEGSTKNIQYF
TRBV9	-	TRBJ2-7	TGTGCCAGCAGCGCGACGGCTGGCTACGAGCAGTACTTC	CASSATAGYEQYF
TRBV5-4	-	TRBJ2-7	TGTGCCAGCAGCCCTGGCGGTTATGGGGCCCCTGCACACGAGCAGTACTTC	CASSPGGYGAPAHEQYF
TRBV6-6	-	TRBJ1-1	TGTGCCAGCAGCCTGACCGAGCGCCTTGAAGCTTTCTTT	CASSLTERLEAFF
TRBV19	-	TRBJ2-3	TGTGCCAGTAGTAGGTTGGCAGGGTCGGAAGATACGCAGTATTTT	CASSRLAGSEDTQYF
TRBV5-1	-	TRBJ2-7	TGCGCCAGCAGCCCCGAAACAGGGATACCCCACGAGCAGTACTTC	CASSPETGIPHEQYF
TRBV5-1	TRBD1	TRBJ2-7	TGCGCCAGCAGCCCACAGGGGGCTACCTACGAGCAGTACTTC	CASSPQGATYEQYF
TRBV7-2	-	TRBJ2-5	TGTGCCAGCAGCAGGGCACTTGGGTCCCAGTACTTC	CASSRALGSQYF
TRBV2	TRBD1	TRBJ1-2	TGTGCCAGCAGTGCGCAGGGGGTCTATGGCTACACCTTC	CASSAQGVYGYTF
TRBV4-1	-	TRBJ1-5	TGCGCCAGCAGCCAAGATAGGGGTCGGCCCCAGCATTTT	CASSQDRGRPQHF
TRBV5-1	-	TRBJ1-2	TGCGCCAGCAGCTTGCTCAGGAGTCGGGCCCATGGCTACACCTTC	CASSLLRSRAHGYTF
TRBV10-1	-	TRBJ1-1	TGCGCCAGCAGTGGAGGCCTTGGAGGGGGGATGAACACTGAAGCTTTCTTT	CASSGGLGGGMNTEAFF
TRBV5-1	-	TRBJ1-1	TGCGCCAGCAGCTTTCGGGGTGGCGAAGCTTTCTTT	CASSFRGGEAFF
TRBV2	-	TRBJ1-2	TGTGCCAGCAGTGACCTAGGGTCACAGATCTATGGCTACACCTTC	CASSDLGSQIYGYTF
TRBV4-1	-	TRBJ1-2	TGCGCCAGCAGCCTTTACACAGGGTCTCTTACCTATGGCTACACCTTC	CASSLYTGSLTYGYTF